This T cell receptor beta chain was recorded in a study of blood T cell repertoires in COVID-19. About the research overall: Italy, Spain and the United States were the sources of the convalescent and acute COVID-19 samples.

The Seattle patients joined while their infection was active and were tracked longitudinally afterward. CDR1 is SGHRS and CDR2 is YFSETQ in the germline V gene. CDR3 size: 12 residues. Trimming stripped 5 bases from V and 1 base from J, with 7 bases between. Only in-frame clones appear in the TCRdb table, and some are missing; sequencing was by immunoSEQ multiplex PCR. The sample records about 350,000 clones, approximately 89% being singletons. V and J are TRBV5-1 and TRBJ2-7, with D possibly being TRBD1 (5 bases). This receptor was obtained from a woman aged 55-69 years with COVID-19, enrolled during active disease. Input material: peripheral blood. The CDR3 region has the DNA TGCGCCAGCAGTTACAGGTCCTACGAGCAGTACTTC. Translated, it gives CASSYRSYEQYF.